These T cell receptor beta chains were read from a single sample in a study of neurological immune-mediated disorders. TCRdb reprocessed the 5' RACE reads with MiXCR, giving one entry per CDR3 protein. The sample consists of 69,000 or so distinct CDR3 sequences, approximately 5% of them appearing once. Material: PBMCs. Every receptor here comes from a woman in her seventies with multiple sclerosis. Each CDR3 is given with its conserved first and last residue. A D gene is named only where the DNA matches it firmly. Part of the rows lack a size; the others show once, few, many or a class for expanded clones.

CASSYRQGRGEQYF TGTGCCAGCAGTTACAGACAGGGCCGCGGTGAGCAGTACTTC TRBV6-6 TRBD1 TRBJ2-7 many
CASSFASGTQETQYF TGTGCCAGCAGCTTTGCTAGCGGAACCCAAGAGACCCAGTACTTC TRBV7-9 TRBD2 TRBJ2-5 many
CSVISTGRGGELFF TGCAGCGTTATCTCGACAGGGCGAGGCGGGGAGCTGTTTTTT TRBV29-1 TRBD1 TRBJ2-2 many
CSASSVAGFNEENTIYF TGCAGTGCTTCTTCCGTGGCAGGGTTTAATGAAGAAAACACCATATATTTT TRBV20-1 - TRBJ1-3 few
CASSSYSSRSGNTIYF TGTGCCAGCAGCTCGTACAGTTCCCGATCTGGAAACACCATATATTTT TRBV7-9 - TRBJ1-3 many
CASSLGTSGLGIQYF TGCGCCAGCAGCTTGGGGACTAGCGGGCTTGGCATTCAGTACTTC TRBV5-1 TRBD2 TRBJ2-4 many
CASRNRGGGTDTQYF TGTGCCAGTCGAAATAGGGGAGGTGGCACAGATACGCAGTATTTT TRBV6-5 - TRBJ2-3 many
CASSLVGGGGNQPQHF TGTGCCAGCAGCTTAGTCGGGGGTGGCGGGAATCAGCCCCAGCATTTT TRBV7-2 - TRBJ1-5 few
CASSQPLDSPRGYTF TGTGCCAGCAGCCAACCTTTGGACAGCCCCCGTGGCTACACCTTC TRBV3-1 - TRBJ1-2 many
CASSRDSNTGELFF TGTGCCAGCAGCCGGGACAGTAACACCGGGGAGCTGTTTTTT TRBV11-2 TRBD1 TRBJ2-2 many
CASSLPGPNEKLFF TGCGCCAGCAGCTTGCCCGGGCCTAATGAAAAACTGTTTTTT TRBV5-1 - TRBJ1-4 -
CASSQGGSSYNEQFF TGTGCCAGCAGCCAAGGGGGGAGCTCCTACAATGAGCAGTTCTTC TRBV3-1 - TRBJ2-1 -
CASSLWGAQTQYF TGTGCCAGCAGCTTGTGGGGGGCACAGACCCAGTACTTC TRBV5-6 - TRBJ2-5 many
CASSYPTSGRPYEQYF TGTGCCAGCAGTTACCCGACTAGCGGGAGGCCCTACGAGCAGTACTTC TRBV6-6 TRBD2 TRBJ2-7 many
CASSPAGGARGEKLFF TGTGCCAGCAGCCCCGCCGGAGGGGCACGAGGTGAAAAACTGTTTTTT TRBV7-2 - TRBJ1-4 many
CASSDRDTQYF TGTGCCAGCAGTGATAGGGATACGCAGTATTTT TRBV25-1 - TRBJ2-3 many
CSVRSGTTMDEQFF TGCAGTGTCAGATCCGGGACAACGATGGATGAGCAGTTCTTC TRBV20-1 - TRBJ2-1 many
CSAWAGTSTYEQYF TGCAGTGCTTGGGCCGGGACTAGCACGTACGAGCAGTACTTC TRBV20-1 TRBD2 TRBJ2-7 many
CSASGLRTYEQYF TGCAGTGCTAGCGGGCTTCGGACCTACGAGCAGTACTTC TRBV20-1 - TRBJ2-7 many
CAAYYRGRFYEQYF TGTGCCGCTTACTACAGGGGGCGCTTCTACGAGCAGTACTTC TRBV12-3/TRBV12-4 TRBD1 TRBJ2-7 many
CASSLEDRDNSPLHF TGTGCCAGCAGTTTAGAAGACAGAGATAATTCACCCCTCCACTTT TRBV12-3/TRBV12-4 - TRBJ1-6 many
CASSFGGQPSYNEQFF TGTGCCAGCAGCTTCGGAGGACAGCCGTCCTACAATGAGCAGTTCTTC TRBV7-2 - TRBJ2-1 few
CSASETSGNYNEQFF TGCAGTGCTAGTGAGACTAGCGGGAACTACAATGAGCAGTTCTTC TRBV20-1 TRBD2 TRBJ2-1 many
CSASPTSGTGEQYF TGCAGTGCTAGCCCCACTAGCGGGACTGGCGAGCAGTACTTC TRBV20-1 TRBD2 TRBJ2-7 many
CASSPLSGSYNEQFF TGTGCCAGCAGCCCCCTGAGCGGGAGCTACAATGAGCAGTTCTTC TRBV5-5 TRBD2 TRBJ2-1 few
CASSFVRGFAGELFF TGTGCCAGCAGTTTTGTCAGGGGGTTCGCCGGGGAGCTGTTTTTT TRBV27 TRBD1 TRBJ2-2 many
CASSLTGVGANVLTF TGCGCCAGCAGCTTGACAGGGGTCGGGGCCAACGTCCTGACTTTC TRBV5-1 TRBD1 TRBJ2-6 many
CASSFLASGSKEQYF TGTGCCAGCAGCTTTTTGGCTAGCGGTTCTAAGGAGCAGTACTTC TRBV7-9 TRBD2 TRBJ2-7 -
CASSLGRTTGELFF TGTGCCAGCAGCTTAGGTCGAACCACCGGGGAGCTGTTTTTT TRBV7-6 - TRBJ2-2 many
CAISESGSSGSWYNEQFF TGTGCCATCAGTGAGTCGGGGTCTAGCGGGAGCTGGTACAATGAGCAGTTCTTC TRBV10-3 TRBD2 TRBJ2-1 many
CASSSGTFENTGELFF TGCGCCAGCAGCTCAGGGACATTCGAGAACACCGGGGAGCTGTTTTTT TRBV5-1 - TRBJ2-2 few
CASRLLGVNEQFF TGTGCCAGCAGATTGCTTGGCGTGAATGAGCAGTTCTTC TRBV2 - TRBJ2-1 few
CASSPLAGGRENQYF TGTGCCAGCAGCCCCTTAGCGGGAGGGCGGGAGAACCAGTACTTC TRBV7-2 TRBD2 TRBJ2-5 few
CASSPTWASGNYEQYF TGTGCCAGCAGCCCTACCTGGGCTAGCGGGAACTACGAGCAGTACTTC TRBV7-2 TRBD2 TRBJ2-7 many
CASSYAGNNQPQHF TGTGCCAGCTCCTACGCCGGGAACAATCAGCCCCAGCATTTT TRBV6-1 - TRBJ1-5 many
CASSLEERVILHNEQFF TGTGCCAGCAGTTTAGAGGAAAGGGTTATACTGCACAATGAGCAGTTCTTC TRBV12-3/TRBV12-4 - TRBJ2-1 many
CASSAGQETQYF TGTGCCAGCAGTGCGGGGCAAGAGACCCAGTACTTC TRBV12-3/TRBV12-4 - TRBJ2-5 many
CAISPTTSGRANEQFF TGTGCCATCAGTCCTACGACTAGCGGGAGGGCCAATGAGCAGTTCTTC TRBV10-3 TRBD2 TRBJ2-1 many
CASNVGEQYF TGTGCCAGCAATGTTGGCGAGCAGTACTTC TRBV27 - TRBJ2-7 -
CASSLEASGLYEQYF TGTGCCAGCAGCTTAGAGGCTAGCGGGCTCTACGAGCAGTACTTC TRBV7-2 TRBD2 TRBJ2-7 many
CASGSVADTQYF TGTGCCAGCGGCTCAGTCGCAGATACGCAGTATTTT TRBV12-3/TRBV12-4 - TRBJ2-3 many
CSAATDYGYTF TGCAGTGCAGCGACAGATTATGGCTACACCTTC TRBV20-1 - TRBJ1-2 many
CASSSTGNTGELFF TGTGCCAGCAGTTCGACTGGGAACACCGGGGAGCTGTTTTTT TRBV12-3/TRBV12-4 - TRBJ2-2 many
CASSPSIGGATYEQYF TGTGCCAGCAGCCCGAGCATTGGGGGGGCGACCTACGAGCAGTACTTC TRBV7-8 - TRBJ2-7 many
CASSTGSNQPQHF TGTGCCAGCAGCACGGGTAGCAATCAGCCCCAGCATTTT TRBV12-3/TRBV12-4 - TRBJ1-5 many
CASSSIHLANRAYEQYF TGTGCCAGCAGTTCCATTCATCTAGCGAACCGGGCCTACGAGCAGTACTTC TRBV6-2/TRBV6-3 - TRBJ2-7 many
CASSKRAGTSGTDTQYF TGTGCCAGCTCCAAGAGGGCCGGGACTAGCGGCACAGATACGCAGTATTTT TRBV6-2/TRBV6-3 TRBD2 TRBJ2-3 few
CSAPQSTYGYTF TGCAGTGCTCCCCAGTCGACCTATGGCTACACCTTC TRBV20-1 - TRBJ1-2 few
CSARDGGRNTGELFF TGCAGTGCTAGAGATGGCGGACGGAACACCGGGGAGCTGTTTTTT TRBV20-1 - TRBJ2-2 many
CASSPKTAPEGSYEQYF TGTGCCAGCAGCCCAAAAACGGCACCCGAAGGCTCCTACGAGCAGTACTTC TRBV5-5 - TRBJ2-7 -
CASTLRRQATEAFF TGTGCCAGCACCCTGCGTCGACAGGCCACTGAAGCTTTCTTT TRBV13 - TRBJ1-1 many
CASSEYPASGSGEQFF TGCGCCAGCAGTGAGTACCCGGCTAGCGGGAGTGGTGAGCAGTTCTTC TRBV10-1 TRBD2 TRBJ2-1 many
CASSPEEQLMNTEAFF TGTGCCAGCAGCCCCGAAGAGCAATTGATGAACACTGAAGCTTTCTTT TRBV7-9 - TRBJ1-1 many
CASSQAGGTVAASPLNF TGCGCCAGCAGCCAGGCAGGCGGGACGGTGGCAGCGTCACCCCTCAACTTT TRBV4-1 - TRBJ1-6 few
CSVGGTGIGTDTQYF TGCAGTGTCGGCGGGACAGGTATCGGCACAGATACGCAGTATTTT TRBV20-1 TRBD1 TRBJ2-3 many
CASSLVVGLPNYGYTF TGTGCCAGCAGCTTAGTGGTAGGACTTCCTAACTATGGCTACACCTTC TRBV7-2 - TRBJ1-2 many